Listed below are T cell receptor beta chains from one sample, sequenced in a study of blood T cells in healthy people across ages. TCRdb re-called the 5' RACE reads through MiXCR, storing one row per CDR3 protein. This table has approximately 2,000,000 distinct CDR3 sequences, roughly two fifths appearing once. The sequenced sample consisted of blood. These receptors originate from a human donor in good health. Each CDR3 is given with its conserved first and last residue. A D gene is named only where the DNA matches it firmly. Not all rows give a size; the values are once, few, many and, for expanded clones, a class.

>NA|TRBJ2-4|TRBD2|TRBV7-9
CASSRSGGDLNIQYF
TGTGCCAGCAGTCGTAGCGGGGGGGACTTGAACATTCAGTACTTC
>NA|TRBJ2-3|NA|TRBV15
CATSREGGADTQYF
TGTGCCACCAGCAGAGAAGGAGGGGCAGATACGCAGTATTTT
>NA|TRBJ1-1|TRBD1|TRBV2
CASNLRGRVYTEAFF
TGTGCCAGCAATCTCAGGGGGCGGGTCTACACTGAAGCTTTCTTT
>few|TRBJ2-7|NA|TRBV5-1
CASSPEPPSYEQYF
TGCGCCAGCAGCCCGGAACCACCCTCCTACGAGCAGTACTTC
>NA|TRBJ2-3|TRBD2|TRBV29-1
CSVVPSVAGAIGTQYF
TGCAGCGTTGTTCCGTCGGTAGCGGGGGCCATAGGTACGCAGTATTTT
>few|TRBJ2-5|TRBD2|TRBV7-9
CASSLPKGTSGEEETQYF
TGTGCCAGCAGCTTACCGAAAGGGACTAGCGGGGAAGAAGAGACCCAGTACTTC
>NA|TRBJ2-7|TRBD2|TRBV20-1
CSAQRGYEQYF
TGCAGTGCTCAGCGGGGTTATGAGCAGTACTTC
>NA|TRBJ2-1|TRBD2|TRBV20-1
CSAELAGGQFF
TGCAGTGCTGAACTAGCGGGGGGGCAGTTCTTC
>few|TRBJ1-2|TRBD1|TRBV6-6
CASSSTGGPSYGYTF
TGTGCCAGCAGTTCCACAGGGGGCCCATCCTATGGCTACACCTTC
>NA|TRBJ2-7|TRBD2|TRBV7-9
CASSSVLAGGPYNEQYF
TGTGCCAGCAGCTCGGTGCTAGCGGGGGGGCCTTACAATGAGCAGTACTTC
>NA|TRBJ2-1|TRBD1|TRBV4-3
CASSHTGQGSVDGQFF
TGCGCCAGCAGCCATACCGGACAGGGGAGTGTCGATGGGCAGTTCTTC
>NA|TRBJ2-5|NA|TRBV7-9
CASRVGESVETQYF
TGTGCCAGCAGGGTTGGGGAATCGGTCGAGACCCAGTACTTC
>many|TRBJ2-7|TRBD1|TRBV7-2
CASSPQRDRGRIVQYF
TGTGCCAGCAGCCCACAGCGGGACAGGGGGCGCATCGTGCAGTACTTC
>NA|TRBJ1-6|NA|TRBV28
CASSLRSASPLHF
TGTGCCAGCAGTCTCAGAAGTGCGTCACCCCTCCACTTT
>NA|TRBJ1-2|NA|TRBV6-5
CASSPRDFYGYTF
TGTGCCAGCAGCCCCAGAGATTTCTATGGCTACACCTTC
>NA|TRBJ1-2|NA|TRBV6-6
CASSYIDTDGYTF
TGTGCCAGCAGTTACATAGACACCGATGGCTACACCTTC
>NA|TRBJ1-2|TRBD1|TRBV5-4
CASSLARTGKYYGYTF
TGTGCCAGCAGCTTGGCCCGGACAGGGAAGTACTATGGCTACACCTTC
>NA|TRBJ2-3|NA|TRBV20-1
CSAQYSLDSTDTQYF
TGCAGTGCTCAGTATAGCCTAGATAGCACAGATACGCAGTATTTT
>NA|TRBJ2-7|TRBD2|TRBV9
CASSPRTSRVAGAYEQYF
TGTGCCAGCAGTCCTCGGACTAGCCGAGTGGCGGGGGCATACGAGCAGTACTTC
>few|TRBJ1-1|NA|TRBV28
CASFTPGGSINTEAFF
TGTGCCAGCTTTACCCCCGGGGGCAGTATTAATACTGAAGCTTTCTTT
>NA|TRBJ2-3|NA|TRBV7-3
CASRKSGATDTQYF
TGTGCCAGCCGTAAATCAGGGGCGACAGATACGCAGTATTTT
>NA|TRBJ2-4|NA|TRBV12-3/TRBV12-4
CASSPDEAWNIQYF
TGTGCCAGCAGTCCTGACGAAGCCTGGAACATTCAGTACTTC
>NA|TRBJ2-7|NA|TRBV27
CASSPSTGQVASEQYF
TGTGCCAGCAGTCCCTCAACGGGGCAGGTAGCGTCCGAGCAGTACTTC
>few|TRBJ2-7|NA|TRBV7-9
CASSPATGNYEQYF
TGTGCCAGCAGCCCCGCGACGGGGAACTACGAGCAGTACTTC
>NA|TRBJ2-1|NA|TRBV5-1
CASSFDPGGAGEQFF
TGCGCCAGCAGCTTCGACCCCGGAGGAGCGGGTGAGCAGTTCTTC
>NA|TRBJ1-1|NA|TRBV7-2
CASSPRGGSGTEAFF
TGTGCCAGCAGCCCGCGCGGGGGGTCGGGCACTGAAGCTTTCTTT
>NA|TRBJ2-7|TRBD1|TRBV18
CASTYGGQSFNEQYF
TGTGCCAGCACCTATGGGGGACAGTCATTTAACGAGCAGTACTTC
>few|TRBJ2-1|NA|TRBV20-1
CSANRGSTYEQFF
TGCAGTGCTAATCGGGGTTCCACTTATGAGCAGTTCTTC
>few|TRBJ2-1|NA|TRBV7-2
CASSLGRGTGLEQFF
TGTGCCAGCAGCTTAGGGAGAGGGACTGGACTCGAGCAGTTCTTC
>few|TRBJ2-1|TRBD2|TRBV7-7
CASSLALAGAEQFF
TGTGCCAGCAGCTTAGCGCTAGCGGGGGCCGAGCAGTTCTTC